The 20 T cell receptor beta chains in this list originate from one sample, sequenced in a study of blood T cells in healthy people across ages. For the second PCR, which ran for roughly 7 to 11 cycles, a sample-barcoded 5' primer and a J-beta primer mix were used. TCRdb reanalysed the 5' RACE reads using MiXCR and keeps one entry per CDR3 protein. The repertoire holds about a million distinct CDR3 sequences, with roughly 50% as singletons. Sequences were obtained from blood. These receptors all stem from a man aged 25-40 years in good health.

The chain couples TRBV6-1 to TRBJ1-2; 8 bases fit TRBD1. Germline V gene data show CDR1 as MNHNS and CDR2 as SASEGT. Trimming cost V 8 bases and J 4 bases; bases outside gene matches: 15. This CDR3 spans 16 amino acids. The CDR3 region is CASDVGRGRVPYGYTF. CDR3 DNA sequence: TGTGCCAGCGACGTAGGCAGGGGGCGAGTCCCCTATGGCTACACCTTC.

The chain's CDR3 is CASKSWRIGTDTQYF. The CDR3 DNA sequence: TGTGCCAGCAAATCTTGGAGGATAGGCACAGATACGCAGTATTTT. V gene TRBV28 combines with J gene TRBJ2-3; maybe TRBD2 (5 bases). This CDR3 is built from 15 residues. Germline-derived CDR1 and CDR2 are MDHEN and SYDVKM. The V and J ends lost 7 bases and 1 base respectively, with 15 bases between them.

The chain links TRBV7-2 to TRBJ1-2; no firm D call. Germline CDR1 SGHTA, CDR2 FQGNSA. V dropped 2 bases and J dropped 8 bases, with 15 bases sitting between them. The CDR3 is 14 residues long. As DNA, the CDR3 is TGTGCCAGCAGCTTAAATAGCGGCAGCGGGGGCTACACCTTC. This sequence encodes CASSLNSGSGGYTF.

The V call is TRBV27, the J call TRBJ1-4; the D is unclear. The CDR3 loop spans 14 amino acids. Germline V CDR1 and CDR2: MNHEY, SMNVEV (reference sequence). Trimming took 6 bases from V and 3 from J, leaving 11 bases between them. The DNA for the CDR3 is TGTGCCAGCAGATTGAGGAATCCTAATGAAAAACTGTTTTTT. Its translation is CASRLRNPNEKLFF.

This clonotype was counted at least ten times. This rearrangement joins TRBV5-1 to TRBJ1-6; 10 bases agree with TRBD1. Per germline, CDR1 SGHRS and CDR2 YFSETQ. The trim removed 0 bases at V and 10 bases at J, leaving 4 bases unmatched. CDR3 length: 15 residues. The CDR3 sequence is CASSLAGTGDSPLHF. CDR3 DNA sequence: TGCGCCAGCAGCTTGGCTGGGACAGGGGACTCACCCCTCCACTTT. Using reference TRBV5-1 and TRBJ1-6 for the parts outside the CDR3, the full variable domain is KAGVTQTPRYLIKTRGQQVTLSCSPISGHRSVSWYQQTPGQGLQFLFEYFSETQRNKGNFPGRFSGRQFSNSRSEMNVSTLELGDSALYLCASSLAGTGDSPLHFGNGTRLTVT.

This clonotype was seen a few times. V and J are TRBV5-6 and TRBJ2-5, with D hard to call. V gave up 2 bases and J gave up 3 bases, with 11 bases separating them. The germline V gene has CDR1 SGHDT and CDR2 YYEEEE. The CDR3 spans 14 residues. CDR3 DNA: TGTGCCAGCAGCTTTCAAGGGCCGAAAGAGACCCAGTACTTC. Amino acid sequence: CASSFQGPKETQYF.

The chain links TRBV4-1 to TRBJ2-3; the D is unclear. Germline V lookup: CDR1 MGHRA, CDR2 YSYEKL. Between the trimmed V and J ends, which lost 1 base and 0 bases, there was a span of 14 bases. The CDR3 is 17 amino acids. The CDR3 DNA sequence: TGCGCCAGCAGCCAAGCCTCCTCCCTCCCTAGCACAGATACGCAGTATTTT. Encoded protein: CASSQASSLPSTDTQYF.

This chain uses TRBV20-1 with TRBJ2-7; D gene unclear. The better agreement between TRBJ2-5 and the DNA end casts doubt on the J call. The CDR3 spans 13 residues. Germline V gene data show CDR1 as DFQATT and CDR2 as SNEGSKA (reference sequence). CDR3 amino acids: CSVHRTLRETQYF. The CDR3 DNA follows: TGCAGTGTTCATAGGACCCTTCGAGAGACCCAGTACTTC.

With regard to this clonotype: A read error is possible here, since a much larger clone lies one base away. The V call is TRBV6-1, the J call TRBJ1-1; 10 bases match TRBD1. The germline CDR1 and CDR2 sequences are MNHNS and SASEGT. CDR3 length equals 13 residues. The CDR3 is CVSSDRGHTEAFF. The CDR3, as DNA: TGTGTCAGCAGTGACAGGGGGCACACTGAAGCTTTCTTT.

The J gene is TRBJ1-1, the V gene TRBV12-3 or TRBV12-4; the D gene is possibly TRBD1 (6 bases). Trimming stripped 6 bases from V and 4 bases from J, with 12 bases between. The CDR3 is 13 residues long. In DNA form, the CDR3 reads TGTGCCAGCAGGAGTACAGGGATCACTGAAGCTTTCTTT. It encodes CASRSTGITEAFF.

This clonotype was seen only once. This rearrangement joins TRBV2 to TRBJ2-3, with 10 bases that match TRBD2. This CDR3 is 16 amino acids long. The V and J ends lost 4 bases and 4 bases, in that order; junction bases with no gene match: 8. CDR1 and CDR2 from the germline V gene are SNHLY and FYNNEI. The CDR3: CASSAPLAGESDTQYF. The CDR3 DNA reads TGTGCCAGCAGTGCCCCCCTAGCGGGAGAGTCAGATACGCAGTATTTT.

V usage is TRBV29-1 and J usage is TRBJ1-2; the match to TRBD1 covers 7 bases. Germline CDR1 and CDR2: SQVTM and ANQGSEA. CDR3 length: 16 residues. V lost 7 bases to trimming and J lost 4 bases; unmatched junction nucleotides: 18. The CDR3 loop reads CSALPSSSGTAYGYTF. The CDR3 DNA follows: TGCAGCGCCTTACCAAGCTCGAGTGGGACAGCCTATGGCTACACCTTC.

The chain has TRBV12-3 or TRBV12-4 and TRBJ2-3, with D uncertain. The ends were cut back, 6 bases at V and 4 bases at J, with 14 bases in the middle. The CDR3 loop spans 14 amino acids. CDR3 region: CASRPLQNSDTQYF. The CDR3 coding sequence is TGTGCCAGCAGACCCCTCCAAAATTCAGATACGCAGTATTTT.

The genes are TRBV3-1 and TRBJ2-1, with D maybe TRBD1 (7 bases). The CDR3 length is 15 residues. CDR1 is LGHDT, CDR2 YNNKEL, per germline (reference sequence). V was shortened by 4 bases and J by 7 bases, with 17 bases between the two germline ends. The CDR3 region is CASSPSGGGTNEQFF. In DNA form, the CDR3 reads TGTGCCAGCAGCCCATCAGGAGGGGGCACGAATGAGCAGTTCTTC.

The gene calls are TRBV4-3 and TRBJ2-5, with D hard to call. This CDR3 has 16 residues. CDR1 LGHNA and CDR2 YSLEER come from the germline V gene. V lost 0 bases and J 4 bases, leaving 15 bases between the germline ends. DNA of the CDR3: TGCGCCAGCAGCCAAGACCGCTACGGTCCGGTAGAGACCCAGTACTTC. Translated: CASSQDRYGPVETQYF.

CDR3 DNA sequence: TGTGCCAGCAGTTTAGCGGGGGGGGCGGTCAATGAGCAGTTCTTC. Translation gives CASSLAGGAVNEQFF. The rearrangement uses TRBV12-3 or TRBV12-4 and TRBJ2-1; D may be TRBD2 (7 bases). The CDR3 runs to 15 residues. The V gene lost 0 bases and the J gene lost 6 bases, with 12 bases spanning the gap.

The rearrangement joins TRBV7-2 to TRBJ2-7, with D possibly called TRBD1 or TRBD2 (5 bases each). This CDR3 is built from 14 residues. Germline CDR1 reads SGHTA; CDR2 reads FQGNSA. The ends were cut back, 7 bases at V and 4 bases at J, with 17 bases in the middle. CDR3 amino acids: CASNPMGDQYEQYF. The CDR3 bases are TGTGCCAGCAACCCTATGGGGGATCAGTACGAGCAGTACTTC.

The chain recombines TRBV5-1 with TRBJ1-6; 9 nucleotides align to TRBD1. Trimming cost V 5 bases and J 5 bases; bases outside gene matches: 8. The germline V gene encodes CDR1 SGHRS and CDR2 YFSETQ. The CDR3 runs 16 residues. The CDR3 region is CASSSGQGYDNSPLHF. The CDR3, as DNA: TGCGCCAGCAGTTCTGGACAGGGGTATGATAATTCACCCCTCCACTTT.

A word on this clonotype: The junction shows a germline mismatch at one end, possibly a read error. J is TRBJ2-6 and V is TRBV28; D might be TRBD1 or TRBD2, each matching 6 bases. Germline-derived CDR1 and CDR2 are MDHEN and SYDVKM. This CDR3 comprises 15 residues. The CDR3 coding sequence is TGTGCCAGCAGTTCCGGGGGCTCTGGGGCCGACGTCCTGACTTTC. Translated: CASSSGGSGADVLTF. Supplemented by reference TRBV28 and TRBJ2-6, the full variable domain reads DVKVTQSSRYLVKRTGEKVFLECVQDMDHENMFWYRQDPGLGLRLIYFSYDVKMKEKGDIPEGYSVSREKKERFSLILESASTNQTSMYLCASSSGGSGADVLTFGAGSRLTVL.

CDR3 region: CSASRDKNNEQFF. CDR3 nucleotide sequence: TGCAGTGCTAGCCGGGACAAAAACAATGAGCAGTTCTTC. J is TRBJ2-1 and V is TRBV20-1; tentative D call: TRBD1 (6 bases). The CDR3 runs 13 residues. The V end lost 3 bases, the J end lost 5 bases, and 11 bases lay between the germline ends. Germline CDR1 reads DFQATT; CDR2 reads SNEGSKA (reference sequence).